This T cell receptor (beta chain) was captured by sequencing in a study of Graves' ophthalmopathy and Graves' hyperthyroidism. Trimming cost V 4 bases and J 7 bases; bases outside gene matches: 9. Germline lookup yields CDR1 LNHNV and CDR2 YYDKDF (reference sequence). This CDR3 comprises 15 residues. Beta-chain TCR CDR3 regions were amplified from RNA transcripts. First-round RT-PCR with HTBI primers preceded a second-round multiplex PCR. MiXCR was run by TCRdb on the multiplex PCR reads, yielding one entry per CDR3 protein. The sample lists 650,000 to 900,000 distinct CDR3 sequences; roughly 40% were seen once. A remark on this clonotype: Its specificity is not known.

Study findings and constraints: Ophthalmopathy cases were distinguished from stable hyperthyroidism by a 13-signature model, reaching about 90% sensitivity and approximately 81% specificity. The model's ophthalmopathy progression predictions had approximately 69% sensitivity and 72% to 75% specificity.

This chain joins TRBV15 and TRBJ1-4, with 7 bases matching TRBD1. Input material: peripheral blood. The sequence came from an adult man with Graves' ophthalmopathy. CDR3 in DNA: TGTGCCACCAGCACAAGAACAGGGGCCGGTGAAAAACTGTTTTTT. Translating gives CATSTRTGAGEKLFF.